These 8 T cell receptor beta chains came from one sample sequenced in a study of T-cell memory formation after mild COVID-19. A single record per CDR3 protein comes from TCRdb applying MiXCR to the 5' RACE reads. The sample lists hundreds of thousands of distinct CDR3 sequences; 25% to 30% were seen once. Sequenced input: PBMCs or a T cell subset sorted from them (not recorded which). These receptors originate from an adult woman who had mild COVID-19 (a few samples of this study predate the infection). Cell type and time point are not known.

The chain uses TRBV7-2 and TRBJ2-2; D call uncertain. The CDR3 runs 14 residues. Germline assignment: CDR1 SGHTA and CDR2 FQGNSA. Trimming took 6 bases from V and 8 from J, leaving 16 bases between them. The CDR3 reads CASRIEAEIGELFF. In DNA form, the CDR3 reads TGTGCCAGCAGAATCGAGGCAGAGATTGGGGAGCTGTTTTTT.

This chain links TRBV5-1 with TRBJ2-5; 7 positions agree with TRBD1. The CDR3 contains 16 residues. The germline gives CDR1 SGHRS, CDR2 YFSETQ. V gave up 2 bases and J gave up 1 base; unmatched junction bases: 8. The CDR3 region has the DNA TGCGCCAGCAGCTTCGGGACCCCAGGGGGCCAAGAGACCCAGTACTTC. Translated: CASSFGTPGGQETQYF.

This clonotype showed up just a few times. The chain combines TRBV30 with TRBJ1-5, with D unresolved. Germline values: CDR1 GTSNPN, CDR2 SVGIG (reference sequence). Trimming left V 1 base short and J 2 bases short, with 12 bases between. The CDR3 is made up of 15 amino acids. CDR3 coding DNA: TGTGCCTGGAGTGAAGTGGGAACAGGCAATCAGCCCCAGCATTTT. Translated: CAWSEVGTGNQPQHF.

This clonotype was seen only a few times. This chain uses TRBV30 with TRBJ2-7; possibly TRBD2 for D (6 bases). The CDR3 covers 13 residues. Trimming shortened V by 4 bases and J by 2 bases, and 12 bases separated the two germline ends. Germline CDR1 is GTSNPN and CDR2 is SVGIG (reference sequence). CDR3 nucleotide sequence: TGTGCCTGGAACCGGGAGCCGACCTACGAGCAGTACTTC. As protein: CAWNREPTYEQYF.

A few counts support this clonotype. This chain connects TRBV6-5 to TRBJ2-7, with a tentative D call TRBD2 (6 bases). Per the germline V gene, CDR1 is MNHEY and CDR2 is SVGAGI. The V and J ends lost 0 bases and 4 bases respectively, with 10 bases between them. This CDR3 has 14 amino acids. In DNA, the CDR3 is TGTGCCAGCAGTTACTCTCCCCTAGCGTACGAGCAGTACTTC. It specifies CASSYSPLAYEQYF.

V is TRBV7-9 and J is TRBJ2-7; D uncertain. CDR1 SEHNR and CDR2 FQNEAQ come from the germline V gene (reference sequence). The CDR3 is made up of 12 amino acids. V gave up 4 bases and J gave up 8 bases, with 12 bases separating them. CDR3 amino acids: CASSSAASKQYF. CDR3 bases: TGTGCCAGCAGCTCCGCGGCCTCGAAGCAGTACTTC.

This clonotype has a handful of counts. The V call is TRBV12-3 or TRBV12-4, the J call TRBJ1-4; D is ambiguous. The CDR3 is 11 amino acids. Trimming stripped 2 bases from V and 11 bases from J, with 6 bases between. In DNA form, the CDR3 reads TGTGCCAGCAGTTTAAATAGGAAACTGTTTTTT. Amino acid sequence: CASSLNRKLFF.

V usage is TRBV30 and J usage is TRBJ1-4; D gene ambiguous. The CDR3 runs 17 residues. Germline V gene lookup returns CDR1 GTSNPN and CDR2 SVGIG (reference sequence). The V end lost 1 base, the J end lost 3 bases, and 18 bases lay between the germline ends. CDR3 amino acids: CAWSDSPNEDPNEKLFF. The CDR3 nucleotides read TGTGCCTGGAGTGATTCCCCGAATGAGGATCCTAATGAAAAACTGTTTTTT. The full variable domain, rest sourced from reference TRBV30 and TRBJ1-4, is SQTIHQWPATLVQPVGSPLSLECTVEGTSNPNLYWYRQAAGRGLQLLFYSVGIGQISSEVPQNLSASRPQDRQFILSSKKLLLSDSGFYLCAWSDSPNEDPNEKLFFGSGTQLSVL.